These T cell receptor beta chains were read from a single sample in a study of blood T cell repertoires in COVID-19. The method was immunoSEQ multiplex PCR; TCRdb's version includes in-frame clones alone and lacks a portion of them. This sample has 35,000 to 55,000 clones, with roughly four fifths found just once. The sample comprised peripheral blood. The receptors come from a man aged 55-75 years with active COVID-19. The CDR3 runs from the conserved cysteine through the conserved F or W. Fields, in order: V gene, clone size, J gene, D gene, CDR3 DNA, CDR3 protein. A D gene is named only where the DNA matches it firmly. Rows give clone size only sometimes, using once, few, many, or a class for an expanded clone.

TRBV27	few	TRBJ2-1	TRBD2	TGTGCCAGCGGACTAGCGGGAGGGAATGAGCAGTTCTTC	CASGLAGGNEQFF
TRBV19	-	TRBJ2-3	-	TGTGCCAGTAGTATTCCCACAGGGACAGATACGCAGTATTTT	CASSIPTGTDTQYF
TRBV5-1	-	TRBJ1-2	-	TGCGCCAGCAGCAGGGACAACTCTAACTATGGCTACACCTTC	CASSRDNSNYGYTF
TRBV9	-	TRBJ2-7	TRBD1	TGTGCCAGCAGCGTACGACAGGGGACCCCCTACGAGCAGTACTTC	CASSVRQGTPYEQYF
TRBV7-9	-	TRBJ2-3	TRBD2	TGTGCCAGCAGCTTATCGGGGGGACGCACAGATACGCAGTATTTT	CASSLSGGRTDTQYF
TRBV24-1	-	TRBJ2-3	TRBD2	TGTGCCACCAGTCGGCGGGGGGTCACAGATACGCAGTATTTT	CATSRRGVTDTQYF
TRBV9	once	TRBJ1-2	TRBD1	TGTGCCAGCAGCGGACAGGGGGCGCCGGGCTATGGCTACACCTTC	CASSGQGAPGYGYTF
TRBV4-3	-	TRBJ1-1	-	TGCGCCAGCAGCCAAGAAAGGCAGTCGGGATGGGCTGAAGCTTTCTTT	CASSQERQSGWAEAFF
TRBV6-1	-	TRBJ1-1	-	TGTGCCAGCAGTGACGGGGGCACTGAAGCTTTCTTT	CASSDGGTEAFF
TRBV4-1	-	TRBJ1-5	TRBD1	TGCGCCAGCAGCCATTCTGGACAGGGGAGCGATCAGCCCCAGCATTTT	CASSHSGQGSDQPQHF
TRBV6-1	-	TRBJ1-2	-	TGTGCCAGCAGTGAAGGGGGTGGGGCAGGGATATATGGCTACACCTTC	CASSEGGGAGIYGYTF
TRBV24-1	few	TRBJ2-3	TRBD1	TGTGCCACCAGTGATCAAACAGGGGGCACAGATACGCAGTATTTT	CATSDQTGGTDTQYF
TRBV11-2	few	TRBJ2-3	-	TGTGCCAGCAGTCCGAGCACAGATACGCAGTATTTT	CASSPSTDTQYF
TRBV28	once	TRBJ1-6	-	TGTGCCAGCAGTTTGGGGACACCTAGGGATTCACCCCTCCACTTT	CASSLGTPRDSPLHF
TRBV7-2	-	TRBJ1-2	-	TGTGCCAGCAGCCCCGAACGAGGCAACTATGGCTACACCTTC	CASSPERGNYGYTF
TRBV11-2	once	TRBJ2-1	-	TGTGCCAGCAGCGAACACAGCGGAAGCTCCTACAATGAGCAGTTCTTC	CASSEHSGSSYNEQFF
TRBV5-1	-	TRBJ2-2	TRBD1	TGCGCCAGCAGCTGGGGGCCGACAGGGGCCGACACCGGGGAGCTGTTTTTT	CASSWGPTGADTGELFF
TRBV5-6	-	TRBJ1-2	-	TGTGCCAGCAGCTTTAGGTCTATGGGGGGGATCTACACCTTC	CASSFRSMGGIYTF
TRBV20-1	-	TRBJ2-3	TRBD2	TGCAGTGCTAGTCATTCTAGCGGCGCAGATACGCAGTATTTT	CSASHSSGADTQYF
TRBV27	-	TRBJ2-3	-	TGTGCCAGCGCCGCCGGAGGGGCTGCAGATACGCAGTATTTT	CASAAGGAADTQYF
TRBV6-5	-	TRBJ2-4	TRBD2	TGTGCCAGCAGCAGGACTAGCGGGTGGGAAAACATTCAGTACTTC	CASSRTSGWENIQYF
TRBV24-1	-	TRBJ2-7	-	TGTGCCACCAGTGACCCTGCCAGCTCCTACGAGCAGTACTTC	CATSDPASSYEQYF
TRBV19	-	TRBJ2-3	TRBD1	TGTGCCAGTAAGTCGGGGACAGCCGAACGACCGCAGTATTTT	CASKSGTAERPQYF
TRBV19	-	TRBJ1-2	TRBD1	TGTGCCAGTAGGGCGCCGGGACAGAGCAACTATGGCTACACCTTC	CASRAPGQSNYGYTF
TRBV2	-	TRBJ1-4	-	TGTGCCAGCAGGCCAGGGTTCGCTACTAATGAAAAACTGTTTTTT	CASRPGFATNEKLFF
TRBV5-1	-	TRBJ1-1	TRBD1	TGCGCCAGCAGCTTGGGCAGGGGGCAAACTTTCTTT	CASSLGRGQTFF
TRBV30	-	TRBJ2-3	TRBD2	TGTGCCTGGAGTGGCGGGGGGGGCACAGATACGCAGTATTTT	CAWSGGGGTDTQYF
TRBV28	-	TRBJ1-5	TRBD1	TGTGCCAGCAGTTCCACCTTAACAGGGGATTTATATCAGCCCCAGCATTTT	CASSSTLTGDLYQPQHF
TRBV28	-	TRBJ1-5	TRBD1	TGTGCCAGCACTAGGACAGGCTACCAGCCCCAGCATTTT	CASTRTGYQPQHF
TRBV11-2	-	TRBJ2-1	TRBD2	TGTGCCAGCAGCTTGGAGCGGGAGTACAATGAGCAGTTCTTC	CASSLEREYNEQFF
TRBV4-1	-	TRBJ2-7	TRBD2	TGCGCCAGCAGCCCAGAAGCCGGGACTAGTTTTTACGAGCAGTACTTC	CASSPEAGTSFYEQYF
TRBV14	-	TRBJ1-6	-	TGTGCCAGCAGCCAAGGGGGGCCGATAACTTCACCCCTCCACTTT	CASSQGGPITSPLHF
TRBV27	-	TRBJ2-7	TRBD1	TGTGCCAGCCGGAGACAGGGGAGGTACGAGCAGTACTTC	CASRRQGRYEQYF
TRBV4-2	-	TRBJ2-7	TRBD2	TGTGCCAGCAGCCAGACTAGCGGGGGGGCCTACGAGCAGTACTTC	CASSQTSGGAYEQYF
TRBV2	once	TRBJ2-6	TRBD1	TGTGCCAGCCTAGACAGGGTGAAATCTGGGGCCAACGTCCTGACTTTC	CASLDRVKSGANVLTF
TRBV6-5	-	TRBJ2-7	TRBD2	TGTGCCAGCAGGCTTTATCGGGGGGGGTACTACGAGCAGTACTTC	CASRLYRGGYYEQYF
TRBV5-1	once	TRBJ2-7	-	TGCGCCAGCAGCCCCAGGGGATCCCCCTCCTACGAGCAGTACTTC	CASSPRGSPSYEQYF